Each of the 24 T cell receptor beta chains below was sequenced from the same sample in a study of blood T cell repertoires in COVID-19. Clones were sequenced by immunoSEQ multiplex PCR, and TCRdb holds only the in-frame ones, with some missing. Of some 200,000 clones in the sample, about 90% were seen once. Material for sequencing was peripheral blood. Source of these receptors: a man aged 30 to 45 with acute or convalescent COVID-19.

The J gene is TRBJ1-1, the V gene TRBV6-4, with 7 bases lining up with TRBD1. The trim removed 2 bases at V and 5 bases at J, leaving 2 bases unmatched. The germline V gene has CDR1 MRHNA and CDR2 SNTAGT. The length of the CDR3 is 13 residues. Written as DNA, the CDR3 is TGTGCCAGCAGTGACCACAGGGGAACTGAAGCTTTCTTT. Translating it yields CASSDHRGTEAFF.

The DNA for the CDR3 is TGCGCCAGCAGCTTGGAACAGCGGAGGTTCCGGGAGCAGTTCTTC. Its protein is CASSLEQRRFREQFF. The chain recombines TRBV5-1 with TRBJ2-1, with TRBD2 as a possible D gene (5 bases). The CDR3 sequence is 15 residues long. V lost 0 bases, J lost 10 bases, and 17 bases lay in between. The V gene's germline CDR1 is SGHRS and CDR2 YFSETQ.

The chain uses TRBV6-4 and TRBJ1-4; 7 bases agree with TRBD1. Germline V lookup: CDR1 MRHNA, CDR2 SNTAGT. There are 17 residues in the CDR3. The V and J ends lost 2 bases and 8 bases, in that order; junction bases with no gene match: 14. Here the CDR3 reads CASSDPWEDRVREKLFF. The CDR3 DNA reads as TGTGCCAGCAGTGACCCATGGGAAGACAGGGTTCGGGAAAAACTGTTTTTT.

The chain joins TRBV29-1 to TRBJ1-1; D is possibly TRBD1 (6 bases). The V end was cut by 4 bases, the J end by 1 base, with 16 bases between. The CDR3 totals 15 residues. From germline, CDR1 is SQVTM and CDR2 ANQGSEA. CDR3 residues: CSVGWDTHSNTEAFF. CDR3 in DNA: TGCAGCGTTGGGTGGGACACGCACTCGAACACTGAAGCTTTCTTT.

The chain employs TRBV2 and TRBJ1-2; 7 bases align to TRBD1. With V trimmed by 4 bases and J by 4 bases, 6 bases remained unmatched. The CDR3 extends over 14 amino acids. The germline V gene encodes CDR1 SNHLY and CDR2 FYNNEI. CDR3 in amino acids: CASSVTGTVYGYTF. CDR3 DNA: TGTGCCAGCAGTGTTACCGGGACAGTCTATGGCTACACCTTC.

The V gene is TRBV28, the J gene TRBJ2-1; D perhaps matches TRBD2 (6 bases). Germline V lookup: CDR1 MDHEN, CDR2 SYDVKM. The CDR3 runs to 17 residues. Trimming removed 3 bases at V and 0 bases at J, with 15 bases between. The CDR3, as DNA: TGTGCCAGCAGTTTTCCGAGGAGGGGTCTCTCCTACAATGAGCAGTTCTTC. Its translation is CASSFPRRGLSYNEQFF.

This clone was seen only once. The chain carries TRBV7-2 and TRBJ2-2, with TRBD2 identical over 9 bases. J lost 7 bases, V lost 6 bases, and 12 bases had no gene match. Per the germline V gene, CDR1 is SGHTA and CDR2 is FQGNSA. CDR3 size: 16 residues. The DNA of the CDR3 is TGTGCCAGCAGGAAAGGGGTCCTAGCGGGGATCGGGGAGCTGTTTTTT. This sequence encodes CASRKGVLAGIGELFF. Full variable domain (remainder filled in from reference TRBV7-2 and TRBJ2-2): GAGVSQSPSNKVTEKGKDVELRCDPISGHTALYWYRQSLGQGLEFLIYFQGNSAPDKSGLPSDRFSAERTGGSVSTLTIQRTQQEDSAVYLCASRKGVLAGIGELFFGEGSRLTVL.

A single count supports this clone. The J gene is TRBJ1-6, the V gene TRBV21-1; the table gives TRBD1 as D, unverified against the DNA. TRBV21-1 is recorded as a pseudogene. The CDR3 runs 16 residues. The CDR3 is CASSKARQEDNSPLHF. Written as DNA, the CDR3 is TGTGCCAGCAGCAAAGCGCGACAGGAAGATAATTCACCCCTCCACTTT.

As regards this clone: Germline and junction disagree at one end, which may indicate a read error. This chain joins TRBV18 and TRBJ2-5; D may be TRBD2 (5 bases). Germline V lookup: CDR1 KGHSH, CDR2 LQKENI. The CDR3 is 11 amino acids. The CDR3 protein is CASSPREIQYF. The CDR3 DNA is TGTGCCAGCTCACCTAGGGAGATCCAGTACTTC.

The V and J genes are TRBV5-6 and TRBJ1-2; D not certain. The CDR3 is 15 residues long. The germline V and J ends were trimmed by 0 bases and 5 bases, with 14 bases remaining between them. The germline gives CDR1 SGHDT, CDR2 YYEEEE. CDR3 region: CASSLAIGIWYGYTF. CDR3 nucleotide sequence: TGTGCCAGCAGCTTGGCCATCGGTATCTGGTATGGCTACACCTTC.

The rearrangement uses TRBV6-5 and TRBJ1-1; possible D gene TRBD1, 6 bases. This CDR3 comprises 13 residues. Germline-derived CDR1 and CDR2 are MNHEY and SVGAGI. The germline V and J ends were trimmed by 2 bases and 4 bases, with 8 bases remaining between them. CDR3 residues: CASSYPDSTEAFF. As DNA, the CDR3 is TGTGCCAGCAGTTACCCGGACAGCACTGAAGCTTTCTTT.

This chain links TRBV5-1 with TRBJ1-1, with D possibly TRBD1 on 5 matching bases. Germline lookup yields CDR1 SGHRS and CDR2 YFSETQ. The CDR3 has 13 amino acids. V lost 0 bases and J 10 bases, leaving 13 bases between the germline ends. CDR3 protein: CASSLGSQGAAFF. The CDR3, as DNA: TGCGCCAGCAGCTTGGGGTCCCAGGGTGCAGCTTTCTTT.

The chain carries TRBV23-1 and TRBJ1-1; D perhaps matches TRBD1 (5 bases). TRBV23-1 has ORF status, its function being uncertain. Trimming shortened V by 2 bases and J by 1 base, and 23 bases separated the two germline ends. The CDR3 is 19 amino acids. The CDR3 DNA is TGCGCCAGCAGTCAAAAAGAAACAAGGACGGGGAGGGGGAACACTGAAGCTTTCTTT. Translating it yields CASSQKETRTGRGNTEAFF.

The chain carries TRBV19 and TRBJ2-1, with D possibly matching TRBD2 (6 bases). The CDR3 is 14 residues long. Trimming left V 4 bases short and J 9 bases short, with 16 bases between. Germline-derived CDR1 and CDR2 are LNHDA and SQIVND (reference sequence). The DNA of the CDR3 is TGTGCCAGTAGTAGGGATATCTGGCGGGGTGAGCAGTTCTTC. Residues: CASSRDIWRGEQFF.

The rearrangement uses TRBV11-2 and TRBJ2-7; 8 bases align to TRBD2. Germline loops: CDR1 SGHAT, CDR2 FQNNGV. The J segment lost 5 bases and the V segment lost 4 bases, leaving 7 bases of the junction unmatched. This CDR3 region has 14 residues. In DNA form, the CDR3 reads TGTGCCAGCAGCTCACAGCGGGAGCTTAACGAGCAGTACTTC. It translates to CASSSQRELNEQYF.

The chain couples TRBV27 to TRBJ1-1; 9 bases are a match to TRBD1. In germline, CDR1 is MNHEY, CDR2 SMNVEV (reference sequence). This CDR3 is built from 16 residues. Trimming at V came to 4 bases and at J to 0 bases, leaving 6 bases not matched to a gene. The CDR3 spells CASSSRQGVVNTEAFF. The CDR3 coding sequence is TGTGCCAGCAGTTCCCGACAGGGGGTCGTGAACACTGAAGCTTTCTTT.

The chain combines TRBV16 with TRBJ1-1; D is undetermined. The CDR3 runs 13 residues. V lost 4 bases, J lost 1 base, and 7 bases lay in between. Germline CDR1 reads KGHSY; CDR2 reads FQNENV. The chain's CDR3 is CASSLQRNTEAFF. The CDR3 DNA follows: TGTGCCAGCAGCCTCCAGCGGAACACTGAAGCTTTCTTT.

The CDR3 nucleotides read TGTGCCAGCAGCCCAGGACTAGCGGGAGGGGGTGAGCAGTTCTTC. It specifies CASSPGLAGGGEQFF. The chain recombines TRBV7-9 with TRBJ2-1; 15 bases map to TRBD2. Germline V CDR1 and CDR2: SEHNR, FQNEAQ (reference sequence). This CDR3 spans 15 amino acids. V was clipped by 5 bases and J by 9 bases; unmatched bases: 5.

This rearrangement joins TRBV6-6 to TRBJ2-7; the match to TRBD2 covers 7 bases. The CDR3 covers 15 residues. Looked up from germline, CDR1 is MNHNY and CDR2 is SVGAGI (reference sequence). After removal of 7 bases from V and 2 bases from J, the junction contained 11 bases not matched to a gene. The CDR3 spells CASIRAGTTPYEQYF. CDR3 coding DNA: TGTGCCAGCATCAGAGCCGGGACTACCCCCTACGAGCAGTACTTC.

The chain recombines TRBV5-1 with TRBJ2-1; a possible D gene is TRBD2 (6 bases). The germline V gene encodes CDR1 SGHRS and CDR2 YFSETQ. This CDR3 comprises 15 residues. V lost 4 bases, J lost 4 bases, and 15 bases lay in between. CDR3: CASSTRGPRYNEQFF. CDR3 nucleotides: TGCGCCAGCAGCACGCGGGGACCAAGGTACAATGAGCAGTTCTTC.

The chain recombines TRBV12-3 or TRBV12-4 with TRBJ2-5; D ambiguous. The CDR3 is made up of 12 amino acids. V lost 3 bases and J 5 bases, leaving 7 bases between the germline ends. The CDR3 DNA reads TGTGCCAGCAGTTTTTATGCGGAGACCCAGTACTTC. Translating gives CASSFYAETQYF.

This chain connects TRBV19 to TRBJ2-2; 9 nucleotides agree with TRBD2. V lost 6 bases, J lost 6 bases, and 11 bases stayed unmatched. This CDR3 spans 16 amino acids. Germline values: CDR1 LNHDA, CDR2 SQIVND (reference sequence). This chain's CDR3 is CASSLSGAGGSGELFF. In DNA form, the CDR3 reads TGTGCCAGTAGCCTCTCTGGGGCGGGAGGGTCCGGGGAGCTGTTTTTT. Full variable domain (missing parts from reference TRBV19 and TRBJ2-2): DGGITQSPKYLFRKEGQNVTLSCEQNLNHDAMYWYRQDPGQGLRLIYYSQIVNDFQKGDIAEGYSVSREKKESFPLTVTSAQKNPTAFYLCASSLSGAGGSGELFFGEGSRLTVL.

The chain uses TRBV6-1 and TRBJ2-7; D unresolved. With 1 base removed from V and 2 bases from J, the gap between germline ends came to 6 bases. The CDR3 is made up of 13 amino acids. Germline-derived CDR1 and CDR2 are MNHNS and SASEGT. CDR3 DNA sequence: TGTGCCAGCAGTGAAGGTCTTACCTACGAGCAGTACTTC. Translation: CASSEGLTYEQYF.

CDR3 residues: CASSARGSLGEQYF. CDR3 in DNA: TGTGCCAGCAGTGCCCGGGGGTCTCTGGGGGAGCAGTACTTC. The chain couples TRBV2 to TRBJ2-7, with a weak D call TRBD2 (6 bases). Per germline, CDR1 SNHLY and CDR2 FYNNEI. This CDR3 has 14 amino acids. Trimming cost V 4 bases and J 7 bases, with 17 bases left between them.